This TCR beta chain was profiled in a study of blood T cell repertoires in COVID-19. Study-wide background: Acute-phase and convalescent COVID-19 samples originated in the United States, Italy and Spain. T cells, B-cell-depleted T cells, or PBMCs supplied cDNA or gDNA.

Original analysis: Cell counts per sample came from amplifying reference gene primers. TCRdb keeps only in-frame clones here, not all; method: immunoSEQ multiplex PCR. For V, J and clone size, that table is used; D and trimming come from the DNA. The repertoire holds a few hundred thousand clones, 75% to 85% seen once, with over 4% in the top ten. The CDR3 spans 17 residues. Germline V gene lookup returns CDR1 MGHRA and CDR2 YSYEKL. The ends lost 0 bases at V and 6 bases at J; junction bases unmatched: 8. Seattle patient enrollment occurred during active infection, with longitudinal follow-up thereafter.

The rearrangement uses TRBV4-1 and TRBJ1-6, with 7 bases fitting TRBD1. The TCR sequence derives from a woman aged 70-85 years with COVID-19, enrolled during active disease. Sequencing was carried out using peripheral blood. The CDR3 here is CASSQEHTGVTNSPLHF. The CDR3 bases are TGCGCCAGCAGCCAAGAACACACAGGGGTTACTAATTCACCCCTCCACTTT.